This T cell receptor (beta chain) derives from a study of cytomegalovirus exposure and HLA in healthy donors. As for the study in general: Earlier sequencing of some 170 million T cells yielded around 100 million unique TCR beta sequences.

This CDR3 is built from 15 residues. Study-level findings and limits: Several top significant clusters appeared, in a later analysis, to be linked to common viral pathogens. Previous analysis showed most TCR beta V segments were productive about 87% or about 30% of the time.

PCR involved 60 Vbeta and 13 Jbeta primers. Clones were sequenced by immunoSEQ multiplex PCR, and TCRdb holds only the in-frame ones, with some missing. In the table there are 150,000 to 200,000 clones, about 77% of which are singletons. Notes on this clone: Antigen unknown.

This sequence originates from a woman aged 40 to 50 in good health and CMV-seropositive. This chain joins TRBV21-1 and TRBJ2-7; the table names TRBD1, a call not compared with the DNA. TRBV21-1 is shown as a pseudogene. Sequenced: PBMCs. In DNA, the CDR3 is TGTGCCAGCAGCAACGAGGCACAGGGGGACGGCGAGCAGTACTTC. This codes for CASSNEAQGDGEQYF.